This T cell receptor beta chain was recorded in a study of blood T cell repertoires in COVID-19. Study as a whole: Samples came from the United States, Italy and Spain, spanning acute and convalescent COVID-19. The cDNA or gDNA used as material had been derived from T cells, B-cell-depleted T cells, or PBMCs.

Germline V gene data show CDR1 as MNHEY and CDR2 as SVGAGI. This CDR3 spans 12 amino acids. The V gene lost 5 bases and the J gene lost 5 bases, with 10 bases spanning the gap. Authors' analysis steps: Estimation of nucleated cell counts was performed using reference gene primer amplification. Data came from immunoSEQ multiplex PCR; TCRdb stores just in-frame clones and leaves some out. Clone size and V and J calls were adopted from that table, with D and trimming inferred from the DNA. The table lists 95,000 to 150,000 clones, around 87% of them singletons. This TCR was sampled from a woman in her 70s with acute or convalescent COVID-19. V gene TRBV6-5 combines with J gene TRBJ2-7; D is possibly TRBD1 (5 bases). Sequencing input: peripheral blood. Here the CDR3 DNA reads TGTGCCAGCAGTAGGTTCAGGGACGAGCAGTACTTC. It specifies CASSRFRDEQYF.